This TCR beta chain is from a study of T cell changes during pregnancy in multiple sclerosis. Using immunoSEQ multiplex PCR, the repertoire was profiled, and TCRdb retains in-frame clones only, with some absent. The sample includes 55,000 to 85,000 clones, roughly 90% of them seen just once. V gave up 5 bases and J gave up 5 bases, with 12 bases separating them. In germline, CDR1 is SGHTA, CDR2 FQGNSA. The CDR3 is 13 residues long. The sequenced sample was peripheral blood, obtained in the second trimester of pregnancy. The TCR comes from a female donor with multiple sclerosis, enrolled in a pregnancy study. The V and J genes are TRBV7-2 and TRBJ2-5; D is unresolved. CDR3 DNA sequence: TGTGCCAGCAGCCCCCAGGCTGGGGAGACCCAGTACTTC. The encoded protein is CASSPQAGETQYF.